This T cell receptor (beta chain) was identified during a study of regulatory T cells in long-lasting Graves disease. Findings of the study overall: Compared with new cases, persistent Graves' patients showed reduced TCR diversity.

Arm-PCR of CDR3 regions and iRepertoire HTBI primers were used to build TCR beta libraries. TCRdb independently ran MiXCR on the multiplex PCR reads; one entry per CDR3 protein. The sample has roughly 260,000 distinct CDR3 sequences, more than 15% seen once. The time point: newly diagnosed GD, antithyroid drugs for less than 3 months. Following extraction of RNA from PBMCs, that RNA was used to make the TCR library. This clonotype was seen many times. What it binds is unknown. Germline values: CDR1 SGDLS, CDR2 YYNGEE. The CDR3 is 13 amino acids. Germline trimming cut 0 bases from V and 7 bases from J; bases unmatched to any gene: 3. The sample was also reused in another study, on T cells in Graves' hyperthyroidism and ophthalmopathy. That study reports: First-round RT-PCR with HTBI primers amplified the TCR CDR3 region.

The source material was peripheral blood mononuclear cells (PBMCs), sampled at new diagnosis, from a patient treated with antithyroid drugs. This receptor was taken from a woman under 40 with Graves disease. The chain couples TRBV9 to TRBJ1-2; 7 bases are a match to TRBD1. CDR3 coding DNA: TGTGCCAGCAGCGTAGGACAGGGATCTGGCTACACCTTC. Translating gives CASSVGQGSGYTF.